This paragraph covers one T cell receptor (beta chain) sequence. Its target is unknown. A much larger clone differs by one base, so this may be a read error. The CDR3 is 14 amino acids. Trimming cost V 0 bases and J 5 bases, with 11 bases left between them. Germline V gene sequence: CDR1 SGHRS, CDR2 YFSETQ. Overall study results and limits: The larger-cohort validation was restricted to a single TCR beta V-J rearrangement rather than whole repertoires.

Full-length variable regions came from constant-region reverse primers plus semi-nested Nested Universal Primer A PCR. A single record per CDR3 protein comes from TCRdb applying MiXCR to the 5' RACE reads. This table has about 41,000 distinct CDR3 sequences, 25% to 30% appearing once. V gene TRBV5-1 combines with J gene TRBJ2-5; D uncertain. The receptor was isolated from a female donor with breast cancer. Sequenced: memory CD4+ T cells sorted from a lymph node. Subset noted: memory CD4+ T cells, CD4+CD45RO+CD25-. The CDR3: CASSLADITETQYF. The DNA of the CDR3 is TGCGCCAGCAGCTTGGCCGACATCACCGAGACCCAGTACTTC.